This T cell receptor beta chain was profiled in a study of cytomegalovirus exposure and HLA in healthy donors. Trimming stripped 6 bases from V and 3 bases from J, with 12 bases between. Germline loops: CDR1 MDHEN, CDR2 SYDVKM. The CDR3 is 13 residues long. A single count supports this clone. PCR involved 60 Vbeta and 13 Jbeta primers. TCRdb's copy holds only in-frame clones and misses some; the assay was immunoSEQ multiplex PCR. The sample shows some 140,000 clones, about 80% of them seen only once. This sequence originates from a woman between 35 and 50 years old in good health and CMV-seronegative. The V call is TRBV28, the J call TRBJ2-7, with D tentatively TRBD1 (6 bases). Sequencing input: PBMCs. CDR3 amino acids: CASRQGGSYEQYF. The CDR3 DNA is TGTGCCAGCAGGCAAGGGGGTAGCTACGAGCAGTACTTC.